Each of the 10 T cell receptor beta chains below was sequenced from the same sample in a study of breast tumors, draining lymph nodes, adjacent tissues. Each CDR3 protein is one row after TCRdb ran MiXCR on the multiplex PCR reads. The data contain 100,000 or so distinct CDR3 sequences, around 20% of them singletons. Samples came from axillary lymph nodes draining the breast cancer. The sequenced sample was axillary lymph node tissue. The receptors come from a female donor with breast cancer. Some clones in this sample may be carry-over from other donors' samples.

This clonotype was recorded a few times. This sequence joins TRBV3-1 and TRBJ1-4; D might be TRBD1 (6 bases). Germline V gene data show CDR1 as LGHDT and CDR2 as YNNKEL (reference sequence). The length of the CDR3 is 17 residues. V gave up 1 base and J gave up 2 bases, with 14 bases separating them. The CDR3 loop is CASSQVTGISTNEKLFF. The CDR3 DNA follows: TGTGCCAGCAGCCAAGTAACAGGGATATCGACTAATGAAAAACTGTTTTTT.

As for this clonotype: The junction does not match germline at one end; this may be a read error. The rearrangement joins TRBV24-1 to TRBJ1-5; D not certain. Germline lookup yields CDR1 KGHDR and CDR2 SFDVKD. The CDR3 length is 13 residues. DNA for the CDR3: TGTGCCAACAGTGGTGGCCAGTGGAAATTGGTACATTTT. Translation: CANSGGQWKLVHF.

This clonotype was seen repeatedly, ten times or more. This chain joins TRBV7-9 and TRBJ2-7; 7 bases fit TRBD1. This CDR3 has 15 amino acids. Germline CDR1 and CDR2: SEHNR and FQNEAQ (reference sequence). The J segment lost 0 bases and the V segment lost 2 bases, leaving 4 bases of the junction unmatched. CDR3 coding DNA: TGTGCCAGCAGCTTATCGGGACAGAGCTCCTACGAGCAGTACTTC. It specifies CASSLSGQSSYEQYF.

There are many counts of this clonotype. The gene calls are TRBV5-1 and TRBJ2-3, with TRBD2 as a possible D gene (7 bases). This CDR3 is 17 amino acids long. Trimming cost V 3 bases and J 1 base, with 18 bases left between them. Germline CDR1 reads SGHRS; CDR2 reads YFSETQ. CDR3 nucleotide sequence: TGCGCCAGCAGCTCCTTGAGGGGGGCGGGGGGCACAGATACGCAGTATTTT. This encodes CASSSLRGAGGTDTQYF. Complete variable domain (other parts from reference TRBV5-1 and TRBJ2-3): KAGVTQTPRYLIKTRGQQVTLSCSPISGHRSVSWYQQTPGQGLQFLFEYFSETQRNKGNFPGRFSGRQFSNSRSEMNVSTLELGDSALYLCASSSLRGAGGTDTQYFGPGTRLTVL.

This clonotype showed up many times. The genes are TRBV18 and TRBJ2-7; possible D gene TRBD2, 5 bases. The CDR3 is 12 amino acids. CDR1 and CDR2 from the germline V gene are KGHSH and LQKENI. V gave up 4 bases and J gave up 6 bases, with 10 bases separating them. CDR3 protein: CASSRSSSEQYF. CDR3 coding DNA: TGTGCCAGCTCACGATCTAGCTCCGAGCAGTACTTC.

This clonotype showed up many times. V is TRBV28 and J is TRBJ2-7; 14 bases map to TRBD2. Germline trimming cut 5 bases from V and 7 bases from J; bases unmatched to any gene: 7. Germline CDR1 MDHEN, CDR2 SYDVKM. CDR3 length: 15 amino acids. DNA of the CDR3: TGTGCCAGCAGTCGAGGACTAGCGGGAGGACGGGAGCAGTACTTC. The encoded protein is CASSRGLAGGREQYF.

As for this clonotype: A much larger clone differs by one base, so this may be a read error. CDR3 loop: CAISEPTEVNQPQHF. CDR3 nucleotides: TGTGCCATCAGTGAGCCGACAGAGGTTAATCAGCCCCAGCATTTT. V usage is TRBV10-3 and J usage is TRBJ1-5, with a possible D match to TRBD1 (5 bases). The CDR3 is 15 amino acids. Germline loops: CDR1 ENHRY, CDR2 SYGVKD. V was trimmed by 2 bases and J by 4 bases, leaving 12 bases between them.

This clonotype was detected many times. The gene calls are TRBV2 and TRBJ2-7, with D possibly TRBD1 on 5 matching bases. V was trimmed by 2 bases and J by 5 bases, leaving 10 bases between them. The CDR3 runs 13 residues. CDR1 is SNHLY and CDR2 is FYNNEI in the germline V gene. CDR3 protein: CASSETGVHEQYF. CDR3 in DNA: TGTGCCAGCAGTGAAACAGGTGTCCACGAGCAGTACTTC.

Comment on this clonotype: A read error may explain this, as a much larger clone is one base away. Because the CDR3 is missing its conserved closing phenylalanine or tryptophan, this is likely a read error. The rearrangement uses TRBV6-1 and TRBJ2-1, with TRBD2 as a possible D gene (5 bases). V was trimmed by 3 bases and J by 0 bases, leaving 9 bases between them. The CDR3 extends over 15 amino acids. Looked up from germline, CDR1 is MNHNS and CDR2 is SASEGT. CDR3 loop: CASSDTSSSYNEQFS. The CDR3 DNA is TGTGCCAGCAGTGACACTAGTAGCTCCTACAATGAGCAGTTCTCC.

The table lists this clonotype with many counts. The CDR3 here is CASSEAGQGKETQYF. The DNA for the CDR3 is TGTGCCAGCAGTGAAGCTGGGCAGGGAAAAGAGACCCAGTACTTC. The chain employs TRBV6-1 and TRBJ2-5; D may be TRBD1 (5 bases). The V end was cut by 0 bases, the J end by 3 bases, with 11 bases between. The CDR3 contains 15 residues. Per germline, CDR1 MNHNS and CDR2 SASEGT.